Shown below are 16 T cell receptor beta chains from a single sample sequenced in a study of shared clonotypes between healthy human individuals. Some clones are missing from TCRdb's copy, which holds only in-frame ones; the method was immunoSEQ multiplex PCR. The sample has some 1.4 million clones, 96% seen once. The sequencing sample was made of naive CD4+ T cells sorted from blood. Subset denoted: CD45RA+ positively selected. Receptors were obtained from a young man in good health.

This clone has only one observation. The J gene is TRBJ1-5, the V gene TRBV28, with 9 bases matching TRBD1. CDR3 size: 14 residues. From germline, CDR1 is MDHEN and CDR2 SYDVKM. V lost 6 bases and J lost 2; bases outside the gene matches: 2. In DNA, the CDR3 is TGTGCCAGCAGCCGGACAGGGGGCAATCAGCCCCAGCATTTT. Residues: CASSRTGGNQPQHF.

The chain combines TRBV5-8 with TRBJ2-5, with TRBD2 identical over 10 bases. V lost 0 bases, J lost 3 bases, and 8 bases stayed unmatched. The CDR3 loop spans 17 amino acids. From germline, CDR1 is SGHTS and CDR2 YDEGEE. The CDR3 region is CASSLALAGVGEETQYF. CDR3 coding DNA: TGTGCCAGCAGCTTGGCTCTAGCGGGAGTAGGAGAAGAGACCCAGTACTTC.

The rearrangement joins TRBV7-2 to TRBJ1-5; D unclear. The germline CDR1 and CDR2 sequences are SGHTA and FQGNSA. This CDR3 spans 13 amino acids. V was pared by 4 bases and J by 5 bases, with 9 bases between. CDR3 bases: TGTGCCAGCAGCTCGGTACGGGATCAGCCCCAGCATTTT. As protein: CASSSVRDQPQHF.

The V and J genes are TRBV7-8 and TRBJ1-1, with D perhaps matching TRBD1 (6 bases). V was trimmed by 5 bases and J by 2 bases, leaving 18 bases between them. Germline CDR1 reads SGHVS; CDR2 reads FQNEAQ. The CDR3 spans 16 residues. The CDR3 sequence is CASSLKIWTENTEAFF. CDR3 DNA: TGTGCCAGCAGCCTCAAAATCTGGACAGAAAACACTGAAGCTTTCTTT.

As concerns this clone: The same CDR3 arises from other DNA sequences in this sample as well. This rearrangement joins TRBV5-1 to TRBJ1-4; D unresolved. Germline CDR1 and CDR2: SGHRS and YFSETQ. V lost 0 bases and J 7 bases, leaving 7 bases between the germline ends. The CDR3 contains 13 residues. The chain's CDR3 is CASSLGLGEKLFF. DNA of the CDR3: TGCGCCAGCAGCTTGGGACTCGGTGAAAAACTGTTTTTT.

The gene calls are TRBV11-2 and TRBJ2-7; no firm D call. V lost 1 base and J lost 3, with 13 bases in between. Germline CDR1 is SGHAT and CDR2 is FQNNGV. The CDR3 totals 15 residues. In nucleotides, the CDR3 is TGTGCCAGCAGCTTAGCCGGATCTTTGGTCTACGAGCAGTACTTC. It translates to CASSLAGSLVYEQYF.

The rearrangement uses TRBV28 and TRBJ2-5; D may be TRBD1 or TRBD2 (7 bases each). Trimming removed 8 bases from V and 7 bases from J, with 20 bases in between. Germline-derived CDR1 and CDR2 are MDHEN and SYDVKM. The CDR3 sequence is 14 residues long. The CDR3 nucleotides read TGTGCCAGCGCCAGGGGGGGACAGTCATGGACCCAGTACTTC. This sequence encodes CASARGGQSWTQYF.

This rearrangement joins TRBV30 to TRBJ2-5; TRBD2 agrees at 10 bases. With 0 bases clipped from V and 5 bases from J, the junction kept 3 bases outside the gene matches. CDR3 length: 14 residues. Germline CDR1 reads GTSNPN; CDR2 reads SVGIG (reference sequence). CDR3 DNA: TGTGCCTGGAGTGTAGGGACTAGCGTGGAGACCCAGTACTTC. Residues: CAWSVGTSVETQYF.

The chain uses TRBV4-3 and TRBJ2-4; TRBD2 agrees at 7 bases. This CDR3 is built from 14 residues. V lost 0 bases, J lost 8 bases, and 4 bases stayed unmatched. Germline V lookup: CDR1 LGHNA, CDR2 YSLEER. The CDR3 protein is CASSQDGGRDIQYF. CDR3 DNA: TGCGCCAGCAGCCAAGATGGAGGGAGGGACATTCAGTACTTC.

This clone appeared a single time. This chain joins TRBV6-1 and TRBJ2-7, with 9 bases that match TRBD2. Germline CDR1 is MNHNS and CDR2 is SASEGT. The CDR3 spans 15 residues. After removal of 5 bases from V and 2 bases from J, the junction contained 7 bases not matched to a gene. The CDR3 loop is CASSNSGRPPYEQYF. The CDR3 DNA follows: TGTGCCAGCAGTAATAGCGGGAGACCTCCCTACGAGCAGTACTTC.

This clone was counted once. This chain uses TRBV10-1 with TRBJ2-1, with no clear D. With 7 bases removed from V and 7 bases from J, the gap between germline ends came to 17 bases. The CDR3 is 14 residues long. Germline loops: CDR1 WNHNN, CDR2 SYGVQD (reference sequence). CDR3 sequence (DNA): TGCGCCAGCACCAAAAGTCCCCAGAGTAATGAGCAGTTCTTC. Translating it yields CASTKSPQSNEQFF.

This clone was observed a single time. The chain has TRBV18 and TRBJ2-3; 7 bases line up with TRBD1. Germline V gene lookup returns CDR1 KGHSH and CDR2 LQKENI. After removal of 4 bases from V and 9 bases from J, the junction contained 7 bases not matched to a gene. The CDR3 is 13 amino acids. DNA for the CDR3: TGTGCCAGCTCACTTCCCCCACAGGGGACGCAGTATTTT. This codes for CASSLPPQGTQYF. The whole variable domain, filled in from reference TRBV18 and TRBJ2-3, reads NAGVMQNPRHLVRRRGQEARLRCSPMKGHSHVYWYRQLPEEGLKFMVYLQKENIIDESGMPKERFSAEFPKEGPSILRIQQVVRGDSAAYFCASSLPPQGTQYFGPGTRLTVL.

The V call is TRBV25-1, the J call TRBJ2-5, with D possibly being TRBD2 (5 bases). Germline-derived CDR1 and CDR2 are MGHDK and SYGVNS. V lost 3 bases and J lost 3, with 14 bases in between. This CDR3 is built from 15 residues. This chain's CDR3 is CASSDGLRLKETQYF. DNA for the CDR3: TGTGCCAGCAGTGACGGACTCCGCCTGAAAGAGACCCAGTACTTC. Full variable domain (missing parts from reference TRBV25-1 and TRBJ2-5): EADIYQTPRYLVIGTGKKITLECSQTMGHDKMYWYQQDPGMELHLIHYSYGVNSTEKGDLSSESTVSRIRTEHFPLTLESARPSHTSQYLCASSDGLRLKETQYFGPGTRLLVL.

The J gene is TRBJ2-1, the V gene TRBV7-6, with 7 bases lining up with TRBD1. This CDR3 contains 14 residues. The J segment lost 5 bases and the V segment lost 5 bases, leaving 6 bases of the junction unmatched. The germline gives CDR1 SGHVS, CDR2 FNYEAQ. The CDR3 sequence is CASSDSGTDNEQFF. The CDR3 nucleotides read TGTGCCAGCAGCGATTCCGGGACAGACAATGAGCAGTTCTTC.

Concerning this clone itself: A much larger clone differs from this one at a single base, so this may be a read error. In DNA form, the CDR3 reads TGTGCCAGCAGCGACTACGAGCAGTACTTC. Its protein product is CASSDYEQYF. V usage is TRBV7-8 and J usage is TRBJ2-7; the D is unclear. The CDR3 is 10 residues long. Trimming cost V 5 bases and J 3 bases, with 2 bases left between them. Germline CDR1 reads SGHVS; CDR2 reads FQNEAQ. The full variable domain, with the rest looked up from reference TRBV7-8 and TRBJ2-7, is GAGVSQSPRYKVAKRGQDVALRCDPISGHVSLFWYQQALGQGPEFLTYFQNEAQLDKSGLPSDRFFAERPEGSVSTLKIQRTQQEDSAVYLCASSDYEQYFGPGTRLTVT.

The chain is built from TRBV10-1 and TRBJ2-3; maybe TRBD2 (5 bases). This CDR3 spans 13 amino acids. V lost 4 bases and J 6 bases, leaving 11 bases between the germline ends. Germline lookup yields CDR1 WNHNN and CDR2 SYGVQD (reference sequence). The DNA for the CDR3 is TGCGCCAGCAGTGCTAGGAGAGGGGATACGCAGTATTTT. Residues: CASSARRGDTQYF.